These T cell receptor beta chains were read from a single sample in a study of T cells in Graves' hyperthyroidism and ophthalmopathy. TCRdb fed the multiplex PCR reads into MiXCR, producing one record per CDR3 protein. Here the sample spans around 350,000 distinct CDR3 sequences, roughly 25% being singletons. Sequenced material: blood. The receptors shown here come from a man between 50 and 59 years old with Graves' hyperthyroidism. CDR3s include the opening cysteine and the closing phenylalanine or tryptophan. Fields, in order: J gene, V gene, CDR3 protein.

TRBJ2-1,TRBV7-3,CASSVDSRSSYNEQFF
TRBJ2-1,TRBV5-1,CASSDRASGIYNEQFF
TRBJ2-7,TRBV30,CASTGQGVSYEQYF
TRBJ2-1,TRBV7-6,CASSRTSPSNEQFF
TRBJ1-3,TRBV2,CASSEASNPSGNTIYF
TRBJ2-5,TRBV6-2/TRBV6-3,CASSGIRFGTQYF
TRBJ2-1,TRBV7-9,CASSLMYKGTSGVDEQFF
TRBJ2-7,TRBV7-6,CASSSGMPPYEQYF
TRBJ1-2,TRBV7-2,CASSLDNRGHYGYTF
TRBJ2-7,TRBV5-1,CASSFTGYEQYF
TRBJ2-1,TRBV4-1,CASSQVRGGFSTEQFF
TRBJ1-2,TRBV7-2,CASSHTGSGYTF
TRBJ2-1,TRBV24-1,CATSDPGLAGSEQFF
TRBJ2-1,TRBV6-1,CASSRSLGSGSYNEQFF
TRBJ1-5,TRBV12-3/TRBV12-4,CASSSGVRNQPQHF
TRBJ2-7,TRBV28,CASSSPVDSVHEQYF
TRBJ2-5,TRBV12-3/TRBV12-4,CASSARVEETQYF
TRBJ2-6,TRBV19,CASSIAGAGANVLTF
TRBJ2-1,TRBV12-3/TRBV12-4,CASSLHGNNEQFF
TRBJ2-1,TRBV5-1,CASSQGTGSSYNEQFF
TRBJ2-1,TRBV27,CASSYSGITRNEQFF
TRBJ2-7,TRBV29-1,CSVGGGTSYEQYF
TRBJ2-3,TRBV27,CASRGGLGGPDTQYF
TRBJ2-2,TRBV28,CATMLYALLNTGELFF
TRBJ1-2,TRBV7-3,CASSPSGTGGDHGYTF
TRBJ1-2,TRBV6-1,CASSGTGTGDGYTF
TRBJ2-3,TRBV5-1,CASSRDRAFPTQYF
TRBJ1-1,TRBV30,CASPPGWPRTGLNTEAFF
TRBJ2-3,TRBV29-1,CSVTGTGSTDTQYF
TRBJ2-7,TRBV10-3,CAISDLSGRAEQYF
TRBJ2-2,TRBV7-2,CASSFVGGSTGELFF
TRBJ2-3,TRBV19,CASGLAGADTQYF
TRBJ2-3,TRBV11-1,CASSSVLAGAWDTQYF
TRBJ1-1,TRBV20-1,CSAKKGQLNTEAFF
TRBJ2-7,TRBV20-1,CSASRPSSLGQYF
TRBJ2-1,TRBV11-3,CASSLPGGSYNEQFF
TRBJ2-2,TRBV3-1,CASMRAGELFF
TRBJ1-1,TRBV6-1,CASSGGRDQRNTEAFF
TRBJ2-1,TRBV12-5,CASGLGQGIIFNEQFF
TRBJ2-5,TRBV12-3/TRBV12-4,CASSLLLKTQYF
TRBJ2-1,TRBV24-1,CATSDLTTYNEQFF
TRBJ2-1,TRBV20-1,CSARGGGRAGEQFF
TRBJ2-3,TRBV7-3,CASSFTRTDTQCF
TRBJ1-1,TRBV12-3/TRBV12-4,CASSPARRTEAFF
TRBJ2-4,TRBV27,CASSPDRGAKNIQYF
TRBJ2-1,TRBV12-5,CASGLVMGQGRHEQFF
TRBJ2-3,TRBV7-9,CASSFSSGSEADTQYF
TRBJ1-2,TRBV7-9,CASSPETQGSYGYTF
TRBJ2-7,TRBV7-2,CASSSQRGEQYF
TRBJ2-7,TRBV11-2,CASSLVSAGASSYEQYF
TRBJ2-1,TRBV14,CASSTVNEQFF